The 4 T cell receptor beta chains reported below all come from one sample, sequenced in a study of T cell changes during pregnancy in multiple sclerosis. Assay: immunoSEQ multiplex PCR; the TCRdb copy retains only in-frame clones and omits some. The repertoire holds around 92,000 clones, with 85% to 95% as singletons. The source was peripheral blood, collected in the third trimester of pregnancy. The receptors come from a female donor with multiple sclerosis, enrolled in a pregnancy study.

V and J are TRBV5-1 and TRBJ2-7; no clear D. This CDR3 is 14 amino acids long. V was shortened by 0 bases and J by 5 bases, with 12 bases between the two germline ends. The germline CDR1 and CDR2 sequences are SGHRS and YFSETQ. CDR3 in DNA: TGCGCCAGCAGCTTGGACCCCGGTATGAACGAGCAGTACTTC. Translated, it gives CASSLDPGMNEQYF.

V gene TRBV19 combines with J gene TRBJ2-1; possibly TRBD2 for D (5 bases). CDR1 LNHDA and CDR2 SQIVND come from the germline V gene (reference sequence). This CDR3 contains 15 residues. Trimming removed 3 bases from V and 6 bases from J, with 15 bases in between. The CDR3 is CASSIGWLAANEQFF. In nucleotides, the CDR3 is TGTGCCAGTAGTATCGGTTGGCTAGCAGCCAATGAGCAGTTCTTC.

The CDR3 DNA sequence: TGTGCCACCAGTCGGTGGCAGGGTGGCTTCGAGCAGTTCTTC. It codes for CATSRWQGGFEQFF. The chain is built from TRBV15 and TRBJ2-1, with D possibly TRBD1 on 5 matching bases. The CDR3 totals 14 residues. CDR1 is LNHNV and CDR2 is YYDKDF in the germline V gene (reference sequence). V lost 6 bases and J lost 10, with 19 bases in between.

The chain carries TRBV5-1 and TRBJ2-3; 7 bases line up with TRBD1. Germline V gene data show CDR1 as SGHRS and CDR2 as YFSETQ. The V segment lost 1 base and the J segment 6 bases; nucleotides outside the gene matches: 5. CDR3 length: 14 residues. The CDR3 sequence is CASSLITGVDTQYF. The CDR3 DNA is TGCGCCAGCAGCTTGATCACAGGGGTGGATACGCAGTATTTT.